These T cell receptor beta chains were read from a single sample in a study of cytomegalovirus exposure and HLA in healthy donors. TCRdb keeps only in-frame clones here, not all; method: immunoSEQ multiplex PCR. This sample has about 130,000 clones, with 77% found just once. The sample was PBMCs. The receptors shown here come from a male donor in good health and CMV-seropositive. CDR3s include the opening cysteine and the closing phenylalanine or tryptophan. Fields, in order: J gene, V gene, CDR3 protein.

J gene: TRBJ2-6
V gene: TRBV13
CDR3 protein: CASSLYSGANVLTF

J gene: TRBJ1-2
V gene: TRBV18
CDR3 protein: CASSPLAENYGYTF

J gene: TRBJ2-2
V gene: TRBV6-5
CDR3 protein: CASWEGPGGELFF

J gene: TRBJ2-3
V gene: TRBV6-5
CDR3 protein: CASRASGGYTDTQYF

J gene: TRBJ2-5
V gene: TRBV5-5
CDR3 protein: CASIQEVTQYF

J gene: TRBJ1-2
V gene: TRBV2
CDR3 protein: CASSEARQDGYTF

J gene: TRBJ1-5
V gene: TRBV6-1
CDR3 protein: CASSEGTGGTGGQPQHF

J gene: TRBJ1-5
V gene: TRBV19
CDR3 protein: CASSGDRGWSIPQHF

J gene: TRBJ1-5
V gene: TRBV6-5
CDR3 protein: CASSSQGNQPQHF

J gene: TRBJ2-4
V gene: TRBV2
CDR3 protein: CASSALLAGVRRAKNIQYF

J gene: TRBJ2-7
V gene: TRBV4-1
CDR3 protein: CASSHRDLSSYEQYF

J gene: TRBJ2-4
V gene: TRBV5-1
CDR3 protein: CASLQGIPKNIQYF

J gene: TRBJ1-1
V gene: TRBV9
CDR3 protein: CASENWALNKNTEAFF

J gene: TRBJ2-2
V gene: TRBV11-3
CDR3 protein: CASSSYGAGTGELFF

J gene: TRBJ1-2
V gene: TRBV19
CDR3 protein: CASSIDRSLNYGYTF

J gene: TRBJ1-2
V gene: TRBV27
CDR3 protein: CASSPTGNYGYTF

J gene: TRBJ1-4
V gene: TRBV19
CDR3 protein: CASSNALLNEKLFF

J gene: TRBJ1-1
V gene: TRBV6-5
CDR3 protein: CASSYSTGQMNTEAFF

J gene: TRBJ1-6
V gene: TRBV6-5
CDR3 protein: CASSTGTGDSPLHF

J gene: TRBJ2-3
V gene: TRBV2
CDR3 protein: CASRTDRGVSVDTQYF

J gene: TRBJ1-1
V gene: TRBV19
CDR3 protein: CATTSYMNTEAFF

J gene: TRBJ2-7
V gene: TRBV5-4
CDR3 protein: CASSLSGGSNEQYF

J gene: TRBJ1-1
V gene: TRBV27
CDR3 protein: CASQGLNTEAFF

J gene: TRBJ2-3
V gene: TRBV5-6
CDR3 protein: CASSLVEGDSTDTQYF

J gene: TRBJ2-5
V gene: TRBV4-2
CDR3 protein: CASSHGQGGEETQYF

J gene: TRBJ2-5
V gene: TRBV6-6
CDR3 protein: CASSSRLGGRGETQYF

J gene: TRBJ1-2
V gene: TRBV6-1
CDR3 protein: CASSYGQGANYGYTF

J gene: TRBJ2-2
V gene: TRBV5-4
CDR3 protein: CASSGPVRGNTGELFF

J gene: TRBJ1-4
V gene: TRBV29-1
CDR3 protein: CSVDRGVGEKLFF

J gene: TRBJ2-7
V gene: TRBV7-2
CDR3 protein: CASSSAGSSYEQYF

J gene: TRBJ1-2
V gene: TRBV6-1
CDR3 protein: CATLLLDSGYGYTF

J gene: TRBJ2-3
V gene: TRBV6-1
CDR3 protein: CASSELTGPDTQYF

J gene: TRBJ2-7
V gene: TRBV27
CDR3 protein: CASSRQGATYEQYF

J gene: TRBJ1-1
V gene: TRBV9
CDR3 protein: CASSVPGRPEAFF

J gene: TRBJ2-3
V gene: TRBV19
CDR3 protein: CASSIGLFTDTQYF